This TCR beta chain emerged from a study of cytomegalovirus exposure and HLA in healthy donors. Regarding the study as a whole: Later on, an analysis tied some 17,000 TCR beta sequences to HLA alleles at 0.05 false discovery rate. Specificity for CMV antigens was confirmed in vitro for a few of the CMV-associated chains.

The CDR3 sequence is 14 residues long. Germline values: CDR1 SEHNR, CDR2 FQNEAQ (reference sequence). V was clipped by 5 bases and J by 9 bases, with 17 bases between them. Vbeta (60) and Jbeta (13) primers were used in the PCR. Assay used: immunoSEQ multiplex PCR; TCRdb lists only in-frame clones, some missing. The table includes roughly 160,000 clones, 79% detected once. A remark on this clone: Its antigen is still unknown.

This clonotype was obtained from a man aged 35 to 55 in good health and CMV-seronegative. The specimen was PBMCs. This chain joins TRBV7-9 and TRBJ2-1; a weak D match, TRBD2 (5 bases). DNA for the CDR3: TGTGCCAGCAGCACCGGAGGAATAAGTGGTGAGCAGTTCTTC. Translation: CASSTGGISGEQFF.